The rows below give T cell receptor beta chains drawn from one sample of a study of shared clonotypes between healthy human individuals. Sequenced by immunoSEQ multiplex PCR; TCRdb stores in-frame clones only, minus some. The sample holds under 2,000,000 clones, around 96% seen once. Sample: naive CD8+ T cells sorted from blood. The source of these receptors is a young man in good health. CDR3s include the opening cysteine and the closing phenylalanine or tryptophan. A D gene is named only where the DNA matches it firmly. Size tells how often a clone was seen (once, few, many) or the class of an expanded clone, and some rows leave it out.

16 TRBJ2-1 . TRBV13 TRBD2 TGTGCCAGCAGCCCAGAACTAGCGGGAGCGCACAATGAGCAGTTCTTC CASSPELAGAHNEQFF
14 TRBJ1-2 few TRBV2 TRBD1 TGTGCCAGCACTACCACAGGGGGAGGCAATGGCTACACCTTC CASTTTGGGNGYTF
14 TRBJ1-2 . TRBV28 . TGTGCCAGCAGCCTGGGGGGGGAGAACTATGGCTACACCTTC CASSLGGENYGYTF
15 TRBJ2-2 . TRBV6-1 . TGTGCCAGCAGTGAAGTGACAGGGAACACCGGGGAGCTGTTTTTT CASSEVTGNTGELFF
14 TRBJ2-4 once TRBV6-5 . TGTGCCAGCAGTCCGCCCCTAGCCAAAAACATTCAGTACTTC CASSPPLAKNIQYF
13 TRBJ2-3 . TRBV10-1 . TGCGCCAGCAGTGCCGCGGGCACAGATACGCAGTATTTT CASSAAGTDTQYF
15 TRBJ2-1 . TRBV7-6 . TGTGCCAGCAGCGCCTACAGGGCCTCCTACAATGAGCAGTTCTTC CASSAYRASYNEQFF
13 TRBJ2-7 . TRBV19 TRBD1 TGTGCCAGTGGTAAGGGGGCTGGATACGAGCAGTACTTC CASGKGAGYEQYF
14 TRBJ2-2 . TRBV7-6 TRBD2 TGTGCCAGCAGTCCTCGGGGGGGCGCCGGGGAGCTGTTTTTT CASSPRGGAGELFF
14 TRBJ2-2 . TRBV9 . TGTGCCAGCAGCGTAGGAGGCAGCACCGGGGAGCTGTTTTTT CASSVGGSTGELFF
17 TRBJ2-7 once TRBV4-3 TRBD2 TGCGCCAGCAGCCAAGTATCTAGCGGGGATGCTTCCTACGAGCAGTACTTC CASSQVSSGDASYEQYF
14 TRBJ1-1 few TRBV2 . TGTGCCAGCAGTGAAGAGGCCCTGAACACTGAAGCTTTCTTT CASSEEALNTEAFF
15 TRBJ2-7 . TRBV13 TRBD1 TGTGCCAGCAGCGTCTCCGGGACAGGATACTACGAGCAGTACTTC CASSVSGTGYYEQYF
13 TRBJ2-5 once TRBV29-1 . TGCAGCGTTGAACTCGGCAGGGAAGAGACCCAGTACTTC CSVELGREETQYF
15 TRBJ1-6 . TRBV2 . TGTGCCAGCAGTGAATCAAGTGGCCATAATTCACCCCTCCACTTT CASSESSGHNSPLHF
12 TRBJ1-1 once TRBV4-2 . TGTGCCAGCAGCCAAGATCCATACGGAGCTTTCTTT CASSQDPYGAFF
14 TRBJ1-5 . TRBV15 . TGTGCCACCAGCCTTGATAGGGGTGAGCAGCCCCAGCATTTT CATSLDRGEQPQHF
13 TRBJ2-7 . TRBV13 . TGTGCCAGTACCCAAGGGAGAGCCTACGAGCAGTACTTC CASTQGRAYEQYF
18 TRBJ2-1 once TRBV7-2 TRBD2 TGTGCCAGCAGCTTTTCACTAGCGGGACGGGGATTCTACAATGAGCAGTTCTTC CASSFSLAGRGFYNEQFF
17 TRBJ2-7 . TRBV7-7 . TGTGCTAGCAGCTTAGAACCCCCCGGGACGATCGGGTACGAGCAGTACTTC CASSLEPPGTIGYEQYF
16 TRBJ2-7 . TRBV9 TRBD2 TGTGCCAGCAGCGTAGGGACTAGCGGGAAGACCTACGAGCAGTACTTC CASSVGTSGKTYEQYF
14 TRBJ2-7 once TRBV30 TRBD2 TGTGCCTGGAGAGGGCTAGCGGACTCCTACGAGCAGTACTTC CAWRGLADSYEQYF
14 TRBJ2-7 . TRBV4-3 TRBD1 TGCGCCAGCAGCCAAACAGGGGGTTCCTACGAGCAGTACTTC CASSQTGGSYEQYF
13 TRBJ2-7 . TRBV6-1 . TGTGCCAGCGGGAGTTTCCTCTCCTACGAGCAGTACTTC CASGSFLSYEQYF
14 TRBJ1-3 once TRBV6-5 . TGTGCCAGCAGTCGGGACGGTGAAGGAGACACCATATATTTT CASSRDGEGDTIYF
12 TRBJ1-2 . TRBV7-9 . TGTGCCAGCAGCTTAGGGATGGATGGCTACACCTTC CASSLGMDGYTF
14 TRBJ1-2 . TRBV19 . TGTGCCAGTAGGACCCAAGGGAGCCCGTATGGCTACACCTTC CASRTQGSPYGYTF
15 TRBJ2-7 . TRBV6-5 TRBD1 TGTGCCAGCAGTTACACAGTGACAGGGTGGGACGAGCAGTACTTC CASSYTVTGWDEQYF
18 TRBJ2-5 . TRBV5-1 TRBD2 TGCGCCAGCAGCTTAACCGGGACTAGCGGGAGAGAGGGGGGGACCCAGTACTTC CASSLTGTSGREGGTQYF
14 TRBJ2-2 . TRBV10-1 . TGCGCCAGCAGTGACCAACCAAACACCGGGGAGCTGTTTTTT CASSDQPNTGELFF
15 TRBJ2-7 . TRBV2 . TGTGCCAGCAGGCCGGGGACCCTAGACTCCTACGAGCAGTACTTC CASRPGTLDSYEQYF
17 TRBJ1-5 . TRBV5-8 . TGTGCCAGCAGCACCGGTGGGGGATTGGGGGGCAATCAGCCCCAGCATTTT CASSTGGGLGGNQPQHF
14 TRBJ2-7 . TRBV30 . TGTGCCTGGAGTGTAGGGTTTGGGGGTTACGAGCAGTACTTC CAWSVGFGGYEQYF
16 TRBJ2-7 . TRBV6-5 . TGTGCCAGCAGTTACTCGATGGGAACAACCTCCTACGAGCAGTACTTC CASSYSMGTTSYEQYF
15 TRBJ1-3 . TRBV10-1 . TGCGCCAGCAGTGGCCCAGGGGAGAATGGAAACACCATATATTTT CASSGPGENGNTIYF
14 TRBJ2-7 . TRBV19 TRBD1 TGTGCCAGTAGTAGCGGGACAGGGGCTCACGAGCAGTACTTC CASSSGTGAHEQYF
13 TRBJ2-7 . TRBV2 TRBD1 TGTGCCAGCAGTGAGGTGCAGGGGGCCGAGCAGTACTTC CASSEVQGAEQYF
12 TRBJ1-1 . TRBV10-3 . TGTGCCATCAGTGAATATGAAACTGAAGCTTTCTTT CAISEYETEAFF
12 TRBJ2-2 . TRBV7-2 . TGTGCCAGTTCCAGGGGTTCCGGGGAGCTGTTTTTT CASSRGSGELFF
13 TRBJ2-7 . TRBV5-4 . TGTGCCAGCAGCTTGGATCAGGGCTACGAGCAGTACTTC CASSLDQGYEQYF
12 TRBJ2-7 . TRBV12-5 . TGTGCTAGTGGTTACTCCGGGGACGAGCAGTACTTC CASGYSGDEQYF
14 TRBJ2-7 . TRBV6-5 TRBD2 TGTGCCAGCAGTTACGGGGGGGTAACCTACGAGCAGTACTTC CASSYGGVTYEQYF
13 TRBJ2-1 . TRBV27 TRBD2 TGTGCCAGCAGTTTACTAGCGGCAAATGAGCAGTTCTTC CASSLLAANEQFF
14 TRBJ2-7 . TRBV7-9 . TGTGCCAGCAGCTTAGTGATCTCCTCCTACGAGCAGTACTTC CASSLVISSYEQYF
15 TRBJ2-1 . TRBV7-2 TRBD2 TGTGCCAGCAGCCTAAGCGGGGGGGCAATAAATGAGCAGTTCTTC CASSLSGGAINEQFF